The clone carrying this TCR beta chain occurred a few times. Antigen: not known. Amplification of TCR beta CDR3 regions was performed using RNA transcripts as template. TCR CDR3 underwent first-round RT-PCR with the HTBI primer set. Each CDR3 protein is one row after TCRdb ran MiXCR on the multiplex PCR reads. The sample includes 45,000 to 55,000 distinct CDR3 sequences, approximately 53% seen only once; the top ten take roughly a third. This sample is part of a study of T cells in Graves' hyperthyroidism and ophthalmopathy. This CDR3 has 15 residues. Trimming shortened V by 5 bases and J by 5 bases, and 18 bases separated the two germline ends. Study results and limitations: Ophthalmopathy cases were set apart from stable hyperthyroidism by a 13 V-J model.

V is TRBV12-3 or TRBV12-4 and J is TRBJ2-5, with D perhaps TRBD1 (5 bases). Sequenced sample: peripheral blood or thyroid tissue (not recorded which). The receptor was isolated from a man aged 18 to 29 with Graves' hyperthyroidism. CDR3 protein: CASSMTVQESETQYF. Written as DNA, the CDR3 is TGTGCCAGCAGTATGACAGTTCAAGAGTCGGAGACCCAGTACTTC.